Following are 7 T cell receptor beta chains from one sample sequenced in a study of PD-1 blockade in classical Hodgkin lymphoma. Each patient relapsed following autologous stem cell transplantation, and prior brentuximab vedotin exposure differed. The CD8+ T cells came from thawed PBMCs through magnetic negative selection. The assay was immunoSEQ multiplex PCR, and TCRdb's table has in-frame clones only and misses some. The data contain more than 25,000 clones, 70% to 90% of them seen just once; the ten biggest clones take up around 6.7%. The material sequenced was CD8+ T cells from blood, taken at baseline. These receptors originate from a human donor with classical Hodgkin lymphoma.

The rearrangement joins TRBV7-9 to TRBJ1-2; D is ambiguous. In germline, CDR1 is SEHNR, CDR2 FQNEAQ (reference sequence). The V end was cut by 2 bases, the J end by 6 bases, with 10 bases between. CDR3 length equals 13 residues. The DNA of the CDR3 is TGTGCCAGCAGCTTAAACGGGAGAGATGGCTACACCTTC. This encodes CASSLNGRDGYTF.

This clone was seen just once. The junction does not match germline at one end; this may be a read error. V is TRBV28 and J is TRBJ1-5; D is uncertain. The CDR3 loop spans 14 amino acids. Looked up from germline, CDR1 is MDHEN and CDR2 is SYDVKM. The CDR3 protein is CAGSPRNGRQPQHF. CDR3 DNA sequence: TGTGCCGGCAGTCCCAGGAATGGGCGTCAGCCCCAGCATTTT.

The J gene is TRBJ2-7, the V gene TRBV28, with 10 bases identical to TRBD1. J lost 5 bases, V lost 4 bases, and 8 bases had no gene match. The V gene's germline CDR1 is MDHEN and CDR2 SYDVKM. The CDR3 extends over 15 amino acids. The CDR3 DNA is TGTGCCAGCAGTTCCACGAGGGACAGGGGAAACGAGCAGTACTTC. Amino acids: CASSSTRDRGNEQYF.

The gene calls are TRBV4-2 and TRBJ2-7; D not certain. Germline values: CDR1 LGHNA, CDR2 YNFKEQ. The ends were cut back, 0 bases at V and 2 bases at J, with 8 bases in the middle. There are 14 residues in the CDR3. Here the CDR3 reads CASSQDLLTYEQYF. The CDR3 bases are TGTGCCAGCAGCCAAGATCTCCTAACCTACGAGCAGTACTTC.

The V and J genes are TRBV30 and TRBJ2-4; D may be TRBD1 (5 bases). V was clipped by 3 bases and J by 3 bases, with 15 bases between them. Germline V CDR1 and CDR2: GTSNPN, SVGIG (reference sequence). This CDR3 spans 15 amino acids. This chain's CDR3 is CAWRTTEANKNIQYF. CDR3 nucleotide sequence: TGTGCCTGGAGGACGACAGAGGCTAACAAAAACATTCAGTACTTC.

J is TRBJ1-3 and V is TRBV28, with 9 bases lining up with TRBD1. There are 16 residues in the CDR3. From germline, CDR1 is MDHEN and CDR2 SYDVKM. Trimming cost V 5 bases and J 2 bases; bases outside gene matches: 7. CDR3 residues: CASSEGTGIAGNTIYF. DNA for the CDR3: TGTGCCAGCAGTGAGGGGACAGGGATAGCTGGAAACACCATATATTTT.

This clone was seen only once. The rearrangement uses TRBV9 and TRBJ1-4; D not resolved. This CDR3 has 15 amino acids. V shed 2 bases and J shed 4 bases, with 12 bases lying between them. In germline, CDR1 is SGDLS, CDR2 YYNGEE. This chain's CDR3 is CASSVARGYNEKLFF. CDR3 nucleotide sequence: TGTGCCAGCAGCGTGGCCCGGGGATATAATGAAAAACTGTTTTTT.